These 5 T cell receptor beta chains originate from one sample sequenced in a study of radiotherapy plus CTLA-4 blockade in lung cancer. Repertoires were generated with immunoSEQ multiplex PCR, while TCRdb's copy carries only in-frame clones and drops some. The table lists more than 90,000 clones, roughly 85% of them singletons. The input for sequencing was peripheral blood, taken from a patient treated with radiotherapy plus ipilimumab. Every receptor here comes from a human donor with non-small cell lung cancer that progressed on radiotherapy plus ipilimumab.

The CDR3 coding sequence is TGTGCCAGCAGCTACGGGCAGGGGAACACCGGGGAGCTGTTTTTT. Encoded protein: CASSYGQGNTGELFF. The rearrangement uses TRBV7-3 and TRBJ2-2; perhaps TRBD1 as D (5 bases). CDR1 is SGHTA, CDR2 FQGTGA, per germline. The CDR3 totals 15 residues. The ends were cut back, 4 bases at V and 1 base at J, with 10 bases in the middle.

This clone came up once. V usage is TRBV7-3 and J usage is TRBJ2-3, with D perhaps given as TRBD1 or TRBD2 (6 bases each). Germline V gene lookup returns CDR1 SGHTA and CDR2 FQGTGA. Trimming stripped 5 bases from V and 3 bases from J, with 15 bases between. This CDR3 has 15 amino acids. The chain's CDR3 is CASSPGGGLTDTQYF. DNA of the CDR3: TGTGCCAGCAGCCCCGGGGGCGGGCTGACAGATACGCAGTATTTT.

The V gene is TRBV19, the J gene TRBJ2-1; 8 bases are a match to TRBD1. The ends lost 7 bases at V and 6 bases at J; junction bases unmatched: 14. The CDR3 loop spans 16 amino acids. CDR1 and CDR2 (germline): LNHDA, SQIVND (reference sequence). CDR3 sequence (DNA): TGTGCCAGTACCCATTTTCCAGGGGGCTACGGCAATGAGCAGTTCTTC. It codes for CASTHFPGGYGNEQFF.

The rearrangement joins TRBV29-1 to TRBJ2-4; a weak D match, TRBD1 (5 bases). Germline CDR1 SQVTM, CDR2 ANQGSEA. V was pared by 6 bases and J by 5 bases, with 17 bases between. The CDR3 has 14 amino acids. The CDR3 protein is CSVRQYEFENIQYF. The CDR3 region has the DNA TGCAGCGTCCGACAGTACGAATTCGAAAACATTCAGTACTTC.

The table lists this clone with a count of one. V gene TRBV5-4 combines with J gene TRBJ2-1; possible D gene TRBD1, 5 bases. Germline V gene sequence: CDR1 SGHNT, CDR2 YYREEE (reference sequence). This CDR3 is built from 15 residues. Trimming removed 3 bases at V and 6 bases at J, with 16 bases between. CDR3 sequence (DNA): TGTGCCAGCAGCTATCAGGGCCTCGCCTTCAATGAGCAGTTCTTC. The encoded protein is CASSYQGLAFNEQFF. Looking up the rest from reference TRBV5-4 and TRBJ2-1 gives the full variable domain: ETGVTQSPTHLIKTRGQQVTLRCSSQSGHNTVSWYQQALGQGPQFIFQYYREEENGRGNFPPRFSGLQFPNYSSELNVNALELDDSALYLCASSYQGLAFNEQFFGPGTRLTVL.